This TCR beta chain was captured by sequencing in a study of blood T cell repertoires in COVID-19. The wider study: The origin of the acute and convalescent COVID-19 samples was the United States, Italy and Spain.

The CDR3 runs 14 residues. The germline gives CDR1 SEHNR, CDR2 FQNEAQ (reference sequence). Trimming took 2 bases from V and 4 from J, leaving 11 bases between them. TCRdb keeps only in-frame clones here, not all; method: immunoSEQ multiplex PCR. The top ten clones hold approximately 30% of a sample with about 150,000 clones, about 80% of them seen once. Sequencing was performed on peripheral blood. The sequence came from a woman aged 55-69 years with acute or convalescent COVID-19. V and J are TRBV7-9 and TRBJ1-2; no firm D call. CDR3 sequence (DNA): TGTGCCAGCAGCTTAAATCTAGGCGGCTATGGCTACACCTTC. It translates to CASSLNLGGYGYTF.